This T cell receptor beta chain was identified during a study of blood T cell repertoires in COVID-19. Germline assignment: CDR1 MDHEN and CDR2 SYDVKM. Trimming stripped 7 bases from V and 4 bases from J, with 13 bases between. The CDR3 is 14 amino acids. This table comes from immunoSEQ multiplex PCR, and its TCRdb copy is limited to in-frame clones, with some not included. The sample holds about 210,000 clones, roughly 84% seen once. This clonotype was obtained from a woman at least 80 years old with COVID-19, enrolled during active disease. The specimen sequenced was peripheral blood. The chain links TRBV28 to TRBJ2-2; D might be TRBD2 (6 bases). CDR3 protein: CASTPPSATGELFF. CDR3 DNA sequence: TGTGCCAGCACCCCCCCTAGCGCCACCGGGGAGCTGTTTTTT.